Below, 27 T cell receptor beta chains from the same sample are listed, as sequenced in a study of T cell clonality in common variable immunodeficiency. The assay was immunoSEQ multiplex PCR, and TCRdb's table has in-frame clones only and misses some. Singletons are absent from the sample, which has under 50,000 clones. The specimen sequenced was peripheral blood mononuclear cells. These receptors came from a person between 18 and 70 years old in good health.

This clone qualifies as medium-sized. An end of the junction differs from the germline gene, which may be a read error. The sequenced fragment ends 3 residues before the CDR3 boundary, so the rest is inferred from the germline J gene. The J gene is TRBJ2-7, the V gene TRBV20-1; 10 bases line up with TRBD1. This CDR3 comprises 14 residues. Germline CDR1 and CDR2: DFQATT and SNEGSKA (reference sequence). Partial CDR3 DNA: TGCAGTGCGAGAGCGGGACAGGGGTTTTACGAG. Translation: CSARAGQGFYE. The full CDR3 protein reads CSARAGQGFYEQYF.

This clone was counted many times. The sequence runs out 3 residues before the end of the CDR3; the remainder is reconstructed from the germline J gene. This sequence joins TRBV12-5 and TRBJ2-3; 9 bases align to TRBD1. The CDR3 sequence is 15 residues long. Germline lookup yields CDR1 LGHNT and CDR2 FRNRAP. The CDR3 DNA, read in part, is TGTGCTAGTGGCATAGGGACAGGGATACGAGAGACG. Protein sequence: CASGIGTGIRET. The complete CDR3 sequence is CASGIGTGIRETQYF.

This clone came up many times. The read comes to an end 3 residues before the CDR3 does, leaving the germline J gene to fill in the end. The chain combines TRBV7-2 with TRBJ1-3, with unresolved D. The length of the CDR3 is 14 residues. Germline V gene sequence: CDR1 SGHTA, CDR2 FQGNSA. The V end lost 4 bases, the J end lost 1 base, and 8 bases lay between the germline ends. The CDR3 sequence is CASSYQSSGNTIYF. The DNA read from the CDR3 is TGTGCCAGCAGCTACCAGAGTTCTGGAAACACC.

This clone was picked up many times. The read comes to an end 3 residues before the CDR3 does, leaving the germline J gene to fill in the end. This chain uses TRBV14 with TRBJ2-7; 8 nucleotides match TRBD1. Germline V lookup: CDR1 SGHDN, CDR2 FVKESK. V trimming: 4 bases; J trimming: 4 bases; junction bases outside the gene matches: 9. The CDR3 is made up of 15 amino acids. The part of the CDR3 DNA that was read is TGTGCCAGCAGCCGCCCAGGACAGGGAGAGTACGAG. It yields the protein CASSRPGQGEYE. The entire CDR3 sequence reads CASSRPGQGEYEQYF.

Only a few counts were recorded for this clone. CDR3 sequence: CASSQSGGYFLGTQYF. CDR3 DNA (partial): TGTGCCAGCAGTCAAAGCGGGGGATACTTTCTAGGGACC. This chain links TRBV6-2 or TRBV6-3 with TRBJ2-5; 8 bases match TRBD2. The read gets to within 3 residues of the CDR3 end, and the germline J gene fills in the rest. Germline CDR1 reads MNHEY; CDR2 reads SVGEGT. The CDR3 contains 16 residues. V shed 5 bases, J shed 7 bases, and the junction held 15 bases outside the gene matches.

This clone came up many times. The DNA ends 3 residues before the CDR3 does, and the rest of the CDR3 is filled in from the germline J gene. This chain connects TRBV2 to TRBJ2-2; TRBD1 is a possible D gene (6 bases). CDR3 length equals 15 residues. CDR1 is SNHLY and CDR2 is FYNNEI in the germline V gene. Trimming took 3 bases from V and 1 from J, leaving 9 bases between them. Partial CDR3 DNA: TGTGCCAGCAGTGAGGGGGCTAAGAACACCGGGGAG. Encoded protein: CASSEGAKNTGE. The whole CDR3 sequence reads CASSEGAKNTGELFF. Full variable domain (missing parts from reference TRBV2 and TRBJ2-2): EPEVTQTPSHQVTQMGQEVILRCVPISNHLYFYWYRQILGQKVEFLVSFYNNEISEKSEIFDDQFSVERPDGSNFTLKIRSTKLEDSAMYFCASSEGAKNTGELFFGEGSRLTVL.

This clone was seen at least ten times. The CDR3 extends 3 residues past the end of the read, so its final part is completed from the germline J gene. The sample has other DNA sequences that encode this CDR3 too. The chain has TRBV5-1 and TRBJ2-5, with D possibly TRBD2 on 6 matching bases. In germline, CDR1 is SGHRS, CDR2 YFSETQ. The CDR3 consists of 14 residues. Trimming removed 1 base at V and 4 bases at J, with 11 bases between. This CDR3 reads CASSLNRGRETQYF. Incomplete CDR3 DNA: TGCGCCAGCAGCTTGAACCGGGGGAGAGAGACC. Full variable domain (remainder filled in from reference TRBV5-1 and TRBJ2-5): KAGVTQTPRYLIKTRGQQVTLSCSPISGHRSVSWYQQTPGQGLQFLFEYFSETQRNKGNFPGRFSGRQFSNSRSEMNVSTLELGDSALYLCASSLNRGRETQYFGPGTRLLVL.

This clone showed up many times. Read sequence stops 3 residues before the CDR3 end, and the germline J gene provides the missing end. The rearrangement joins TRBV18 to TRBJ2-5; no clear D gene. Germline assignment: CDR1 KGHSH and CDR2 LQKENI. This CDR3 comprises 15 residues. The ends were cut back, 3 bases at V and 0 bases at J, with 11 bases in the middle. This CDR3 is CASSPNGGDQETQYF. The covered CDR3 bases are TGTGCCAGCTCACCTAATGGCGGAGACCAAGAGACC.

Worth noting for this clone: The read falls 3 residues short of the CDR3 end, and the missing part is taken from the germline J gene. This chain links TRBV30 with TRBJ1-2; TRBD1 might be the D (6 bases). CDR1 is GTSNPN and CDR2 is SVGIG in the germline V gene (reference sequence). This CDR3 has 14 amino acids. The sequenced CDR3 bases are TGTGCCTGGAGTGTAGGGGGGGCCTCAGATACC. Translated, it gives CAWSVGGASDT. The full CDR3 is CAWSVGGASDTYTF. Supplemented by reference TRBV30 and TRBJ1-2, the full variable domain reads SQTIHQWPATLVQPVGSPLSLECTVEGTSNPNLYWYRQAAGRGLQLLFYSVGIGQISSEVPQNLSASRPQDRQFILSSKKLLLSDSGFYLCAWSVGGASDTYTFGSGTRLTVV.

This clone was seen repeatedly, ten times or more. The DNA ends 3 residues before the CDR3 does, and the rest of the CDR3 is filled in from the germline J gene. The chain combines TRBV20-1 with TRBJ2-7; D ambiguous. Germline-derived CDR1 and CDR2 are DFQATT and SNEGSKA (reference sequence). Between the trimmed V and J ends, which lost 4 bases and 2 bases, there was a span of 15 bases. The CDR3 spans 14 residues. This CDR3 is CSAINTLGTYEQYF. Partial CDR3 DNA: TGCAGTGCTATTAATACGCTAGGCACCTACGAG.

This clone was recorded many times. The read terminates 3 residues ahead of where the CDR3 ends, so the germline J gene completes it. The chain combines TRBV10-1 with TRBJ2-1, with D possibly TRBD2 on 5 matching bases. V was trimmed by 5 bases and J by 6 bases, leaving 14 bases between them. The CDR3 spans 14 residues. Germline loops: CDR1 WNHNN, CDR2 SYGVQD (reference sequence). Partial CDR3 DNA: TGCGCCAGCAGTCGGGGTACGATCTTCAATGAG. Amino acid sequence: CASSRGTIFNE. In full, the CDR3 is CASSRGTIFNEQFF.

This clone was counted many times. The CDR3 extends 3 residues past the end of the read, so its final part is completed from the germline J gene. The chain links TRBV6-2 or TRBV6-3 to TRBJ2-2; D remains ambiguous. Germline V gene data show CDR1 as MNHEY and CDR2 as SVGEGT. The CDR3 spans 12 residues. The V gene lost 7 bases and the J gene lost 6 bases, with 9 bases spanning the gap. CDR3 bases read: TGTGCCAGCACGGTCAATGCCGGGGAG. It codes for CASTVNAGE. The CDR3 as a whole reads CASTVNAGELFF.

This clone was counted many times. The read ends 3 residues shy of where the CDR3 ends; the end is completed using the germline J gene. V is TRBV5-1 and J is TRBJ1-4, with D possibly matching TRBD1 (5 bases). V shed 5 bases and J shed 4 bases, with 12 bases lying between them. CDR3 length: 14 amino acids. Germline CDR1 reads SGHRS; CDR2 reads YFSETQ. This CDR3 is CASSPGRGNEKLFF. The sequenced part of the CDR3 DNA is TGCGCCAGCAGTCCAGGGAGGGGTAATGAAAAA.

This clone has at least ten counts. The sequenced fragment ends 3 residues before the CDR3 boundary, so the rest is inferred from the germline J gene. This chain uses TRBV20-1 with TRBJ2-7; D perhaps matches TRBD2 (6 bases). From germline, CDR1 is DFQATT and CDR2 SNEGSKA (reference sequence). This CDR3 has 11 residues. Trimming cost V 6 bases and J 2 bases, with 8 bases left between them. CDR3: CSARRAYEQYF. CDR3 bases read: TGCAGTGCCCGGAGGGCCTACGAG.

This clone appeared many times. The CDR3 extends 3 residues past the end of the read, so its final part is completed from the germline J gene. J is TRBJ2-3 and V is TRBV20-1; perhaps TRBD1 as D (5 bases). CDR3 length equals 12 residues. Germline assignment: CDR1 DFQATT and CDR2 SNEGSKA (reference sequence). Here the CDR3 reads CSATRAEETQYF. The CDR3 DNA, read in part, is TGCAGCGCAACCAGGGCGGAAGAGACG.

This clone has ten or more counts. The read ends 3 residues early relative to the CDR3; the germline J gene fills the gap. The rearrangement joins TRBV5-4 to TRBJ1-3; D is perhaps TRBD1 (5 bases). Germline assignment: CDR1 SGHNT and CDR2 YYREEE (reference sequence). The CDR3 sequence is 16 residues long. V lost 0 bases to trimming and J lost 0 bases, with 10 bases between them. The sequenced part of the CDR3 DNA is TGTGCCAGCAGCTTGGGGTGGGGCAGCTCTGGAAACACC. This translates into CASSLGWGSSGNT. The whole CDR3 sequence is CASSLGWGSSGNTIYF.

This clone was counted ten times or more. The CDR3 is cut off 3 residues early in the read; its end comes from the germline J gene. J is TRBJ2-1 and V is TRBV9; no firm D call. Germline CDR1 and CDR2: SGDLS and YYNGEE. The CDR3 loop spans 13 amino acids. Trimming left V 0 bases short and J 5 bases short, with 6 bases between. The sequenced CDR3 bases are TGTGCCAGCAGCGTAGGCAGAAACAATGAG. Its translation is CASSVGRNNE. The entire CDR3 sequence reads CASSVGRNNEQFF. Full variable domain (rest looked up from reference TRBV9 and TRBJ2-1): DSGVTQTPKHLITATGQRVTLRCSPRSGDLSVYWYQQSLDQGLQFLIQYYNGEERAKGNILERFSAQQFPDLHSELNLSSLELGDSALYFCASSVGRNNEQFFGPGTRLTVL.

Many counts were recorded for this clone. The read ends 3 residues shy of where the CDR3 ends; the end is completed using the germline J gene. V usage is TRBV30 and J usage is TRBJ2-2; 11 bases map to TRBD1. The CDR3 has 15 amino acids. V lost 0 bases to trimming and J lost 6 bases; unmatched junction nucleotides: 3. CDR1 is GTSNPN, CDR2 SVGIG, per germline (reference sequence). The CDR3 spells CAWSVGTGGSGELFF. CDR3 DNA (partial): TGTGCCTGGAGTGTAGGGACAGGGGGGTCCGGGGAG.

In its sample, this clone was seen many times. The CDR3 end falls 3 residues outside the read, so it is completed with the germline J gene. This rearrangement joins TRBV19 to TRBJ2-2, with 12 positions matching TRBD1. This CDR3 has 16 residues. V lost 6 bases to trimming and J lost 7 bases; unmatched junction nucleotides: 9. Germline V gives CDR1 LNHDA, CDR2 SQIVND (reference sequence). The CDR3 spells CASRTSWDRGLGELFF. CDR3 DNA (partial): TGTGCCAGTAGGACATCGTGGGACAGGGGGCTCGGGGAG.

This clone was found many times. The read is 3 residues too short to cover the CDR3 end, so that end is filled in from the germline J gene. The chain combines TRBV11-2 with TRBJ2-7; a weak D match, TRBD1 (5 bases). Germline CDR1 reads SGHAT; CDR2 reads FQNNGV. The V gene lost 4 bases and the J gene lost 3 bases, with 16 bases spanning the gap. The CDR3 runs to 15 residues. The CDR3 spells CASSSYAGPYYEQYF. The sequenced part of the CDR3 DNA is TGTGCCAGCAGCTCCTATGCAGGGCCTTACTACGAG.

This clone was counted ten times or more. The read ends 3 residues shy of where the CDR3 ends; the end is completed using the germline J gene. This chain joins TRBV5-1 and TRBJ1-1, with a possible D match to TRBD1 (6 bases). The CDR3 runs to 17 residues. Germline lookup yields CDR1 SGHRS and CDR2 YFSETQ. V was shortened by 1 base and J by 3 bases, with 19 bases between the two germline ends. The CDR3 bases that were read are TGCGCCAGCAGCTTGACTATTTCTGGGGGGGGCTACACTGAA. Translating it yields CASSLTISGGGYTE. The entire CDR3 is CASSLTISGGGYTEAFF.

Many counts were recorded for this clone. Sequencing ends 3 residues short of the CDR3 end; the germline J gene provides the rest. J is TRBJ2-2 and V is TRBV12-3 or TRBV12-4; the D gene is possibly TRBD1 (6 bases). There are 15 residues in the CDR3. Trimming cost V 7 bases and J 1 base, with 13 bases left between them. The CDR3 DNA, read in part, is TGTGCCAGCACCCATGGGACACGGAACACCGGGGAG. Its protein product is CASTHGTRNTGE. The entire CDR3 reads CASTHGTRNTGELFF.

This clone showed up many times. Read coverage stops 3 residues before the CDR3 terminus; the germline J gene supplies the remainder. This chain connects TRBV7-6 to TRBJ2-2; 7 bases line up with TRBD2. The V segment lost 5 bases and the J segment 4 bases; nucleotides outside the gene matches: 7. Per the germline V gene, CDR1 is SGHVS and CDR2 is FNYEAQ. The CDR3 is made up of 15 amino acids. The DNA read from the CDR3 is TGTGCCAGCAGCCCCCGCGGGGGAGGCACCGGGGAG. Protein sequence: CASSPRGGGTGE. From start to end, the CDR3 is CASSPRGGGTGELFF.

This clone was recorded at least ten times. The CDR3 end is not reached by the read, which stops 3 residues before it; the germline J gene fills it in. The chain employs TRBV29-1 and TRBJ2-5; no clear D gene. Germline V lookup: CDR1 SQVTM, CDR2 ANQGSEA. V was trimmed by 7 bases and J by 2 bases, leaving 8 bases between them. This CDR3 comprises 11 residues. The sequenced part of the CDR3 DNA is TGCAGCGATCAGTATCAAGAGACC. It is translated as CSDQYQET. The CDR3 in full is CSDQYQETQYF.

This clone was seen ten or more times. The sequenced fragment ends 3 residues before the CDR3 boundary, so the rest is inferred from the germline J gene. Other nucleotide sequences in the sample specify the same CDR3. The J gene is TRBJ2-7, the V gene TRBV7-9; D is perhaps TRBD1 (5 bases). This CDR3 has 14 residues. Trimming stripped 5 bases from V and 4 bases from J, with 15 bases between. Germline values: CDR1 SEHNR, CDR2 FQNEAQ (reference sequence). The sequenced CDR3 bases are TGTGCCAGCAGCGACTCCCAGGGAATTTACGAG. This gives the protein CASSDSQGIYE. The whole CDR3 reads CASSDSQGIYEQYF.

This clone was seen many times. The read ends 3 residues before the CDR3 terminus; that terminus is restored from the germline J gene. The chain employs TRBV6-2 or TRBV6-3 and TRBJ2-7, with 11 bases aligning to TRBD2. The V gene end was trimmed by 6 bases and the J gene end by 5 bases; junction bases not matched to a gene: 15. The CDR3 sequence is 17 residues long. Per the germline V gene, CDR1 is MNHEY and CDR2 is SVGEGT. Incomplete CDR3 DNA: TGTGCCAGCAGAACAGCGATCCTAGCGGGGGGTAAGAACGAG. Translation: CASRTAILAGGKNE. The full CDR3 is CASRTAILAGGKNEQYF.

This clone was observed many times. The read ends 3 residues shy of where the CDR3 ends; the end is completed using the germline J gene. The chain carries TRBV30 and TRBJ1-1, with 7 nucleotides matching TRBD1. This CDR3 spans 12 amino acids. The junction had 4 bases not matched to a gene; V was cut back by 4 bases and J by 5 bases. Germline V gene lookup returns CDR1 GTSNPN and CDR2 SVGIG (reference sequence). The CDR3 bases that were read are TGTGCCTGGATCCCCAGGGGGACTGAA. Translation: CAWIPRGTE. The complete CDR3 protein is CAWIPRGTEAFF.